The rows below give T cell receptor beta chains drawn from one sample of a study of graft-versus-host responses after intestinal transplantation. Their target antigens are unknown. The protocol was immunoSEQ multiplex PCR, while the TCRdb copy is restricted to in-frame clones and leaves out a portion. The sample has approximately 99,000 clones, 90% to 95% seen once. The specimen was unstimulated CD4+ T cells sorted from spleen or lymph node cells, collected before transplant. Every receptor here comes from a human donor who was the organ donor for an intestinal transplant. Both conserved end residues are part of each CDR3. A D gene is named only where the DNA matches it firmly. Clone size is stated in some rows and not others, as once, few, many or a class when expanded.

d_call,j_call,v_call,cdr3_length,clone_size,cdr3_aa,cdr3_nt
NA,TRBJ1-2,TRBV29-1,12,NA,CSVDDRKYGYTF,TGCAGCGTTGATGACAGGAAATATGGCTACACCTTC
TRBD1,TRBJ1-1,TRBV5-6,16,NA,CASSLDRGRRWTEAFF,TGTGCCAGCAGCCTTGACAGGGGGCGCAGATGGACTGAAGCTTTCTTT
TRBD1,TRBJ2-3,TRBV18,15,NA,CASSTRQGLTDTQYF,TGTGCCAGCTCAACAAGACAGGGCCTCACAGATACGCAGTATTTT
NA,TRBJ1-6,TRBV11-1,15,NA,CASQERGSNNSPLHF,TGTGCCAGCCAAGAAAGGGGTTCGAATAATTCACCCCTCCACTTT
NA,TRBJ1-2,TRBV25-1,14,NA,CASSEYIQGQGYTF,TGTGCCAGCAGTGAATATATTCAGGGGCAAGGCTACACCTTC
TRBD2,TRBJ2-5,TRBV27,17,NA,CASSLKRGGLGGETQYF,TGTGCCAGCAGTTTAAAGCGGGGAGGGCTAGGAGGAGAGACCCAGTACTTC
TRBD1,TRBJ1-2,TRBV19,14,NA,CASQHGTGGSGYTF,TGTGCCAGTCAGCACGGGACAGGGGGGAGTGGCTACACCTTC
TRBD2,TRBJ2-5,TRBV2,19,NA,CASSEFWTSGDNVKETQYF,TGTGCCAGCAGTGAATTTTGGACTAGCGGGGACAACGTTAAAGAGACCCAGTACTTC
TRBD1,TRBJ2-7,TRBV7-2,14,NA,CASSPDRGLYEQYF,TGTGCCAGCAGCCCGGACAGGGGGCTGTACGAGCAGTACTTC
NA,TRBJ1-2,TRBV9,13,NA,CASSVRGSYGYTF,TGTGCCAGCAGCGTAAGAGGGTCCTATGGCTACACCTTC
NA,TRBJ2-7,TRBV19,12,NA,CASSTRGAEQYF,TGTGCCAGTAGTACGCGGGGAGCCGAGCAGTACTTC
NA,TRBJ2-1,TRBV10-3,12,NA,CAMGGHYNEQFF,TGTGCCATGGGGGGGCACTACAATGAGCAGTTCTTC
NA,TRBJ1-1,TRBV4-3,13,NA,CASSQDKSLGAFF,TGCGCCAGCAGCCAAGATAAGTCCCTAGGAGCTTTCTTT
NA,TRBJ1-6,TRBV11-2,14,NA,CASSPRGGNSPLHF,TGTGCCAGCAGCCCCCGGGGTGGGAATTCACCCCTCCACTTT
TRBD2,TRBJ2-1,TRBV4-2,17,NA,CASSQEPRGGSYNEQFF,TGTGCCAGCAGCCAAGAACCTCGGGGGGGCTCCTACAATGAGCAGTTCTTC
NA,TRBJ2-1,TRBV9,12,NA,CASSVAFNEQFF,TGTGCCAGCAGCGTAGCATTCAATGAGCAGTTCTTC
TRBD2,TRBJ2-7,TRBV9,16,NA,CASSIGGGGTSYEQYF,TGTGCCAGCAGCATCGGTGGCGGGGGGACCTCCTACGAGCAGTACTTC
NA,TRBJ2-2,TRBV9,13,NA,CASGAGYTGELFF,TGTGCCAGCGGGGCAGGGTACACCGGGGAGCTGTTTTTT
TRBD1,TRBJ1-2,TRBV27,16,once,CASSPSDRAPNYGYTF,TGTGCCAGCAGTCCCTCTGACAGGGCACCCAACTATGGCTACACCTTC
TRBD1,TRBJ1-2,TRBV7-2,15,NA,CASSSFGQGAWGYTF,TGTGCCAGCAGCTCATTCGGACAGGGGGCGTGGGGCTACACCTTC
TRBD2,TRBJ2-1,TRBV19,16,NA,CASSWGRLAVRDEQFF,TGTGCCAGTAGTTGGGGTCGGCTAGCGGTCCGGGATGAGCAGTTCTTC
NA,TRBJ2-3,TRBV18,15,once,CASSHSGLSTDTQYF,TGTGCCAGCTCACACTCCGGACTATCCACAGATACGCAGTATTTT
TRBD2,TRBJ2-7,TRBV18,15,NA,CASSELAGATYEQYF,TGTGCCAGCTCAGAGCTAGCGGGGGCTACCTACGAGCAGTACTTC
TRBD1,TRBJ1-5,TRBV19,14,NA,CASSIGTGPQPQHF,TGTGCCAGTAGTATAGGGACAGGGCCCCAGCCCCAGCATTTT
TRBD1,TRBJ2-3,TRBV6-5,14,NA,CASSTPGQGDTQYF,TGTGCCAGCAGTACCCCGGGACAGGGGGATACGCAGTATTTT
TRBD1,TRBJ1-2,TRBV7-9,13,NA,CASSGWGQYGYTF,TGTGCCAGCAGCGGATGGGGACAGTATGGCTACACCTTC
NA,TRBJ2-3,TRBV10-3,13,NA,CAISIAATDTQYF,TGTGCCATCAGTATAGCGGCCACAGATACGCAGTATTTT
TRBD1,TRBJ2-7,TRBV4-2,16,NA,CASSQVERQGSREQYF,TGTGCCAGCAGCCAAGTCGAGAGACAGGGATCGAGAGAGCAGTACTTC
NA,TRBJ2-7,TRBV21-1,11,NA,CASVVAYEQCF,TGTGCCAGCGTAGTAGCCTACGAGCAGTGCTTC
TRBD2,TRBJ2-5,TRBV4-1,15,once,CASSLTGGGAETQYF,TGCGCCAGCAGCCTGACGGGCGGGGGGGCAGAGACCCAGTACTTC
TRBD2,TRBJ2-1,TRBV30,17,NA,CAWSRRRIAGGYYEQFF,TGTGCCTGGAGCCGTAGAAGGATAGCGGGGGGGTACTATGAGCAGTTCTTC
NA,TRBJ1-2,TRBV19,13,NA,CASVEGSNYGYTF,TGTGCCAGTGTGGAGGGATCCAACTATGGCTACACCTTC
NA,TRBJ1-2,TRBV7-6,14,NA,CASSLAPGPYGYTF,TGTGCCAGCAGCTTAGCTCCAGGGCCCTATGGCTACACCTTC
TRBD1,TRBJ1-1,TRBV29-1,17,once,CSALGVGQGPLRGEAFF,TGCAGCGCATTAGGGGTGGGACAGGGGCCCCTTCGGGGTGAAGCTTTCTTT
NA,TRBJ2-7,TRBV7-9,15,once,CASSLYAGSSYEQYF,TGTGCCAGCAGCTTATATGCGGGGAGCTCCTACGAGCAGTACTTC
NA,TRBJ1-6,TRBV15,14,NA,CATSRDTKNSPLHF,TGTGCCACCAGCAGAGATACTAAAAATTCACCCCTCCACTTT
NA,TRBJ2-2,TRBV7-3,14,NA,CASSLQGSTGELFF,TGTGCCAGCAGTTTACAGGGATCCACCGGGGAGCTGTTTTTT
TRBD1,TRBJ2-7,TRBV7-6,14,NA,CASSLIQGAYEQYF,TGTGCCAGCAGCTTAATCCAGGGGGCGTACGAGCAGTACTTC
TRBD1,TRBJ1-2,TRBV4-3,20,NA,CASSQYVNRDRVGGNYGYTF,TGCGCCAGCAGCCAATACGTAAACCGGGACAGGGTCGGAGGTAACTATGGCTACACCTTC
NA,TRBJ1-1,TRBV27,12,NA,CASSFWGGGAFF,TGTGCCAGCAGTTTTTGGGGAGGGGGAGCTTTCTTT
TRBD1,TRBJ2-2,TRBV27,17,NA,CASKDRGIQTNTGELFF,TGTGCCAGCAAGGACAGGGGGATCCAAACGAACACCGGGGAGCTGTTTTTT
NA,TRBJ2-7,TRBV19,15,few,CASREKAVSSYEQYF,TGTGCCAGTAGGGAAAAGGCGGTGAGCTCCTACGAGCAGTACTTC
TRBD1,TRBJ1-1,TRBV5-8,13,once,CASSSDRGTEAFF,TGTGCCAGCAGTTCGGACAGGGGCACTGAAGCTTTCTTT
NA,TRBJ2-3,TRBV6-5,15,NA,CASSFSGALKVTQYF,TGTGCCAGCAGTTTCTCGGGGGCACTTAAGGTCACGCAGTATTTT